This TCR beta chain was documented in a study of technical replicates of blood from a handful of donors. Here immunoSEQ multiplex PCR was the method, and the copy in TCRdb shows in-frame clones only, minus some. The repertoire holds tens of thousands of clones, approximately 93% seen once, with less than 0.3% in the top ten. J was trimmed by 3 bases and V by 2 bases; bases with no gene match: 0. Germline CDR1 and CDR2: KGHSH and LQKENI. The CDR3 runs 14 residues. V is TRBV18 and J is TRBJ2-5; 10 bases align to TRBD1. The TCR was taken from a human donor in good health. The sequencing sample was made of T cells isolated from PBMCs. CDR3 in DNA: TGTGCCAGCTCACCAGGGACAGGGGAAGAGACCCAGTACTTC. It codes for CASSPGTGEETQYF.